This T cell receptor (beta chain) was sequenced during a study of T cells in Graves' hyperthyroidism and ophthalmopathy (dated by TCRdb to the late 2010s). At the level of the whole study: Peripheral blood samples were taken at initial diagnosis, before any treatment was given. To identify distinguishing TCR V-J signatures, a discovery cohort of about 100 patients was used, comprising fewer than 45 with Graves' ophthalmopathy and some 60 with stable Graves' hyperthyroidism. Whether ophthalmopathy could be predicted prospectively was tested in an independent validation cohort made up of under 20 hyperthyroidism patients plus 17 patients who later progressed to ophthalmopathy. The 100 discovery patients were divided at random into training and test sets in a 7:3 ratio. The study also compared thyroid tissue and blood T-cell repertoires from several Graves' hyperthyroidism patients. After sampling, hyperthyroidism patients received methimazole starting at 30 mg daily, and ophthalmopathy patients received high-dose intravenous methylprednisolone. The paper describes TCR Vbeta CDR3 sequencing of 135 peripheral blood samples, made up of under 50 ophthalmopathy patients, roughly 75 hyperthyroidism patients and 17 progressor patients. What the study reported, not specific to this receptor: In cross-validation, a model built on a 13 V-J signature told ophthalmopathy apart from stable hyperthyroidism with under 90% sensitivity and around 84% specificity, and in testing the same model reached 80%/75%. Most expanded thyroid clonotypes (frequency above 0.001) were also found in blood, which suggests that blood repertoires may mirror thyroid immune responses. In validation, progression to ophthalmopathy was predicted by the model with 70.59% sensitivity and 72.22% specificity, a median of roughly 6.4 months before onset. Sample size was not statistically predetermined, and blinding of investigators to group allocation was not performed.

Measured from the cysteine to the phenylalanine, the CDR3 is 17 residues long. Left in the record is the CDR3 DNA by itself, 51 bases read in frame from the first base. CDR1 and CDR2 were assigned from the germline V gene as MDHEN and SYDVKM. At the junction V is shortened by 5 bases and J by 6 bases; bases outside the gene matches: 11. TCR beta CDR3 regions were amplified from RNA transcripts. The first round of RT-PCR for the TCR CDR3 was performed with the HTBI primer set and the Qiagen OneStep RT-PCR kit. The libraries were constructed in a second round of multiplex PCR and then size-selected and purified. The libraries were sequenced on an Illumina HiSeq2000 using paired-end 100 bp reads. As for the original processing: SOAPnuke was used to process the raw data, throwing out any read that contained adapters or uncalled bases, had a mean Phred below 15, or lacked an exact constant-primer or identifier match. COPE v1.2.5 was used to merge the high-quality paired reads, and each unique nucleotide sequence was defined as a clonotype. Clonotypes were aligned to IMGT TRBV, TRBD and TRBJ reference segments using MiTCR v1.1. The analysis was restricted to V-J combinations with a frequency above 0.0001, which together covered 99% to 99.2% of the repertoires. A TCS score was defined as the ratio of F50 (clonal expansion) to E x V (chaos), with BLOSUM62-based TCRdist applied between CDR3 peptides within each V-J. Welch's t-statistics and random forest reduced just over 500 V-J features to 13, which were used in a naive Bayes classifier (R e1071). TCRdb took the public reads, trimmed them with fastp at Q25, ran MiXCR for clone calling and kept in-frame beta chains. Rows are combined by CDR3 protein, so each entry shows the most common genes and DNA. TCRdb's processing, not the authors' own work, is the source of the V and J calls. This sample gives 300,000 to 400,000 distinct CDR3 sequences in total; roughly 13% of them show up just once. Less than 10% of the sample rests with the top ten.

This clonotype was detected ten times or more. Its antigen target is currently unknown. Per-base quality was not reported, and no clone a single base away is much larger than it. A patient counted as having stable Graves' hyperthyroidism if no progression to ophthalmopathy occurred over 18 months of follow-up. The hyperthyroidism patients were between 18 and 65 years old and newly diagnosed, with a disease duration of less than 2 months. Any patient with an uncontrolled infection, another autoimmune disease, pregnancy or lactation was excluded. Diagnoses were based on clinical symptoms, serum thyroxine and TRAb, thyroid ultrasound and orbital computed tomography. Ficoll-Paque density gradient centrifugation was used to isolate PBMCs from 9.5 to 10 ml of fresh peripheral blood. Trizol reagent was used to extract total RNA, and RNA quality was then checked on an Agilent 2100 Bioanalyzer.

The receptor chain draws on TRBV28 and TRBJ2-1, with 12 bases matching TRBD2. Material: blood. The receptor comes from a young woman with Graves' hyperthyroidism. In nucleotides, the sequence is TGTGCCAGCAGTCTCGTGGGACTAGCGGGCCTCTTCAATGAGCAGTTCTTC. Translated, this is CASSLVGLAGLFNEQFF.